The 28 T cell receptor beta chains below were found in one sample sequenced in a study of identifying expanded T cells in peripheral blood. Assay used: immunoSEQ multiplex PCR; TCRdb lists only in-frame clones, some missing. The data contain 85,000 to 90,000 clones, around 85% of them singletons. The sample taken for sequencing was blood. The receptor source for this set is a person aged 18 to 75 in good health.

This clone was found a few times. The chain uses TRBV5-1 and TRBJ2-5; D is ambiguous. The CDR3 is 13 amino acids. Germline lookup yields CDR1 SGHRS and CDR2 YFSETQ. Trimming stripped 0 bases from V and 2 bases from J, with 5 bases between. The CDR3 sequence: CASSLGPQETQYF. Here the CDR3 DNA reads TGCGCCAGCAGCTTGGGTCCTCAAGAGACCCAGTACTTC.

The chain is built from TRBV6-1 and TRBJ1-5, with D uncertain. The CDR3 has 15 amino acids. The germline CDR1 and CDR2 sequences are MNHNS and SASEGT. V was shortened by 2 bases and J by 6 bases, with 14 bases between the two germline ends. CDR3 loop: CASSELVSGLQPQHF. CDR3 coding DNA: TGTGCCAGCAGTGAACTCGTCTCCGGTCTTCAGCCCCAGCATTTT.

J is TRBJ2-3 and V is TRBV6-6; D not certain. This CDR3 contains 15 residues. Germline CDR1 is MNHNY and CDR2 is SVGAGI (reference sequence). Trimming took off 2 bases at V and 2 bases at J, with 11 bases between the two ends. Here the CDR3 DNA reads TGTGCCAGCAGTTACCCCCAACTCCCCACAGATACGCAGTATTTT. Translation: CASSYPQLPTDTQYF.

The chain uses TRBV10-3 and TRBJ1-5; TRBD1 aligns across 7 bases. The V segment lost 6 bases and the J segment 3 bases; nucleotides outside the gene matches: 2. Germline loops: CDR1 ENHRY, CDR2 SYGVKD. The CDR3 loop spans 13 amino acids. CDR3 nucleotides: TGTGCCATCAGGGGACAGCCCAATCAGCCCCAGCATTTT. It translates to CAIRGQPNQPQHF.

Here the CDR3 reads CASSEDLGTPIYEQYF. The CDR3 DNA is TGCGCCAGCAGTGAGGATTTGGGGACTCCTATCTACGAGCAGTACTTC. The V gene is TRBV10-2, the J gene TRBJ2-7; D may be TRBD2 (6 bases). The CDR3 spans 16 residues. Germline CDR1 reads WSHSY; CDR2 reads SAAADI. The V end was cut by 2 bases, the J end by 3 bases, with 17 bases between.

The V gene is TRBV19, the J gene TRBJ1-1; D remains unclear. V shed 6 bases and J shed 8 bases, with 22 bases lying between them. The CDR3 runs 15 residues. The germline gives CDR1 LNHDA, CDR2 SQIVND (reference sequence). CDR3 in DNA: TGTGCCAGTAGAACGGCCGATTGGTCGGTAACCGAAGCTTTCTTT. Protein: CASRTADWSVTEAFF.

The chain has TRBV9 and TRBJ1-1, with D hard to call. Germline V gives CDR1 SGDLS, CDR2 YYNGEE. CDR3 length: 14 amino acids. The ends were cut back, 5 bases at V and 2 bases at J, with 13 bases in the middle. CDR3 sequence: CASSRDTTNTEAFF. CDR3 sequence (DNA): TGTGCCAGCAGTCGAGACACTACCAACACTGAAGCTTTCTTT.

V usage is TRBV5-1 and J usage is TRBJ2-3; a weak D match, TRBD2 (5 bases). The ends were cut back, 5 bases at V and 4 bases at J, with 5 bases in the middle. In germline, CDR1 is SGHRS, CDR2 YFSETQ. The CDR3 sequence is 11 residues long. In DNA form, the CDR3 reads TGCGCCAGCAGGAGGGCAGATACGCAGTATTTT. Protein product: CASRRADTQYF.

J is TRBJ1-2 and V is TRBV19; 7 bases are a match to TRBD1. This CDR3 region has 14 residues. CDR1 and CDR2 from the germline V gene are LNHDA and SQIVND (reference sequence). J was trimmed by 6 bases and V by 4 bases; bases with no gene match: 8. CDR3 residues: CASSTRTGMDGYTF. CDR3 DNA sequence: TGTGCCAGTAGTACCCGGACAGGTATGGATGGCTACACCTTC.

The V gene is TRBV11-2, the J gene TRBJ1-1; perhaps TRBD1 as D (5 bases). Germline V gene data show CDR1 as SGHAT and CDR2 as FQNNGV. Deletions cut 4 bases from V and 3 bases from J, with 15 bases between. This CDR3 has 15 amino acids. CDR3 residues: CASSSTSGRYTEAFF. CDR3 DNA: TGTGCCAGCAGCTCGACATCGGGACGGTACACTGAAGCTTTCTTT.

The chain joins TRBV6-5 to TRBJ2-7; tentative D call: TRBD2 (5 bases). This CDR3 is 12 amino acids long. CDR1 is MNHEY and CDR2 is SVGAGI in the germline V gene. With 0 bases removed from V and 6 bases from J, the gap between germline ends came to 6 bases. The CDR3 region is CASSYSRVEQYF. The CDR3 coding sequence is TGTGCCAGCAGTTACTCGAGGGTCGAGCAGTACTTC.

CDR3 sequence: CASSSPGPKGQYF. The DNA for the CDR3 is TGTGCCAGCAGCTCTCCCGGGCCCAAGGGGCAGTACTTC. The rearrangement links TRBV11-3 to TRBJ2-7, with D unclear. The CDR3 is 13 residues long. Germline values: CDR1 SGHNT, CDR2 YENEEA. Deletions cut 4 bases from V and 9 bases from J, with 16 bases between.

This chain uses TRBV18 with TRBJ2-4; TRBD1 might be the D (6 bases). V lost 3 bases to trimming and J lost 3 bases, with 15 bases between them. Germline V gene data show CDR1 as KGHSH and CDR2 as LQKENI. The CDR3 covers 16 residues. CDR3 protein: CASSPTGTMGKNIQYF. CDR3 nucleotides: TGTGCCAGCTCACCCACAGGGACGATGGGCAAAAACATTCAGTACTTC. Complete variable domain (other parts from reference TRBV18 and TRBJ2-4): NAGVMQNPRHLVRRRGQEARLRCSPMKGHSHVYWYRQLPEEGLKFMVYLQKENIIDESGMPKERFSAEFPKEGPSILRIQQVVRGDSAAYFCASSPTGTMGKNIQYFGAGTRLSVL.

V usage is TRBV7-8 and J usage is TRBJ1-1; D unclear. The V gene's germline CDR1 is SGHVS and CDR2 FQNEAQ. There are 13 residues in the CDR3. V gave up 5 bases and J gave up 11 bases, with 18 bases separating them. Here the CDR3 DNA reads TGTGCCAGCAGCCCCGATCTGCTTTTCGGGGCTTTCTTT. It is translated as CASSPDLLFGAFF.

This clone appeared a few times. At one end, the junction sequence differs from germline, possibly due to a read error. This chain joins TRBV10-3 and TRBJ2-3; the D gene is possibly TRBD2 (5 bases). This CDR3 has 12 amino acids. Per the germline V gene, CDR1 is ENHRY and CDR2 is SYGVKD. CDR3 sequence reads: CAIGEGSDTQYF. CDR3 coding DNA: TGTGCCATCGGTGAGGGATCGGATACGCAGTATTTT.

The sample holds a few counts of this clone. The CDR3 loop reads CASSELASQPQHF. The CDR3 DNA sequence: TGCGCCAGCAGTGAACTGGCGAGTCAGCCCCAGCATTTT. V is TRBV10-2 and J is TRBJ1-5, with no clear D. The ends were cut back, 3 bases at V and 6 bases at J, with 9 bases in the middle. Germline V gene sequence: CDR1 WSHSY, CDR2 SAAADI. The CDR3 loop spans 13 amino acids.

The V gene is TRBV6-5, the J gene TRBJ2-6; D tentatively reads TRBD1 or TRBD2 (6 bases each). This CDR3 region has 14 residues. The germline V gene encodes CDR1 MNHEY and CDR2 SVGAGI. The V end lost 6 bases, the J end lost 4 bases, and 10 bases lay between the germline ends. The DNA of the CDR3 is TGTGCCAGCAGCCCGGGGGCCGGGGCCAACGTCCTGACTTTC. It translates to CASSPGAGANVLTF.

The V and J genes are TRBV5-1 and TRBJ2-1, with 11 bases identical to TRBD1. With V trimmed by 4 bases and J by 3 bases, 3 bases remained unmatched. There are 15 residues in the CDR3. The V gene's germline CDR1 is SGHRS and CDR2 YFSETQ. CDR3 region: CASSLGTGGYNEQFF. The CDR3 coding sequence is TGCGCCAGCAGCCTGGGGACAGGGGGCTACAATGAGCAGTTCTTC. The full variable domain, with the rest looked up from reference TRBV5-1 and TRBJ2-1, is KAGVTQTPRYLIKTRGQQVTLSCSPISGHRSVSWYQQTPGQGLQFLFEYFSETQRNKGNFPGRFSGRQFSNSRSEMNVSTLELGDSALYLCASSLGTGGYNEQFFGPGTRLTVL.

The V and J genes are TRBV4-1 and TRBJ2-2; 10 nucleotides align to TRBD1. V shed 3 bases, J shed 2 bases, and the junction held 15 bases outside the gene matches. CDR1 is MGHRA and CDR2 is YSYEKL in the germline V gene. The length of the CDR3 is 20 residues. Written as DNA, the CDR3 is TGCGCCAGCAGCCATGCACCGGGACAGGGGTTGAACCTAAACACCGGGGAGCTGTTTTTT. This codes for CASSHAPGQGLNLNTGELFF.

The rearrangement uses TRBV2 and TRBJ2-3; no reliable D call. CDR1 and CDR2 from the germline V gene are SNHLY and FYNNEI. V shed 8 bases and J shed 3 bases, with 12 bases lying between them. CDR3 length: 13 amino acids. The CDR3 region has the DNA TGTGCCAGCCACGAGTTGAGGACAGATACGCAGTATTTT. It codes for CASHELRTDTQYF.

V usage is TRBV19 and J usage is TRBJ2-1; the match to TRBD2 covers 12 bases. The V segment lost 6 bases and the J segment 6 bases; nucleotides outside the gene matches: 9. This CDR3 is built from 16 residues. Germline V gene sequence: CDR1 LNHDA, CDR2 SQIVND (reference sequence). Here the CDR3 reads CASSPTLAGGANEQFF. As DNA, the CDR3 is TGTGCCAGTAGCCCGACTCTAGCGGGGGGGGCCAATGAGCAGTTCTTC.

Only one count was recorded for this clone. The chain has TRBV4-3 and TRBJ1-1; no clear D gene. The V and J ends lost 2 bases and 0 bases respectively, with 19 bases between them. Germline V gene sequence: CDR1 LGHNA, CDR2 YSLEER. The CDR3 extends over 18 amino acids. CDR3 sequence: CASSQRVMTANMNTEAFF. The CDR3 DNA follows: TGCGCCAGCAGCCAAAGAGTCATGACCGCCAACATGAACACTGAAGCTTTCTTT.

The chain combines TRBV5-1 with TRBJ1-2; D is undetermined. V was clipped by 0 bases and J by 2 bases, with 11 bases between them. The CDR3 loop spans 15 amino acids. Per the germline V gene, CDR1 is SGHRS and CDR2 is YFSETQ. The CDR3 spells CASSLALAANYGYTF. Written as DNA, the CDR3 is TGCGCCAGCAGCTTGGCCTTGGCAGCCAACTATGGCTACACCTTC. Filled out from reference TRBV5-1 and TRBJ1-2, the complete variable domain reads KAGVTQTPRYLIKTRGQQVTLSCSPISGHRSVSWYQQTPGQGLQFLFEYFSETQRNKGNFPGRFSGRQFSNSRSEMNVSTLELGDSALYLCASSLALAANYGYTFGSGTRLTVV.

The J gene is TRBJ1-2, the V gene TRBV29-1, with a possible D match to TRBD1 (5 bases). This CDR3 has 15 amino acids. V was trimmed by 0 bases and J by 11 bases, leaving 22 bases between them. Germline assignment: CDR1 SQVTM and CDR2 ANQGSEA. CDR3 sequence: CSVEDLLRTRVGYTF. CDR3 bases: TGCAGCGTTGAAGATCTTCTCAGGACACGGGTTGGGTACACCTTC.

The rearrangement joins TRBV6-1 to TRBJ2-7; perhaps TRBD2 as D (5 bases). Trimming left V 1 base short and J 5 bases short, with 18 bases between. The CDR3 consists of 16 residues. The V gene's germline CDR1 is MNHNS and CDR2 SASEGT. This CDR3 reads CASSEELVIWRDEQYF. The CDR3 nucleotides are TGTGCCAGCAGTGAAGAATTAGTAATTTGGCGGGACGAGCAGTACTTC.

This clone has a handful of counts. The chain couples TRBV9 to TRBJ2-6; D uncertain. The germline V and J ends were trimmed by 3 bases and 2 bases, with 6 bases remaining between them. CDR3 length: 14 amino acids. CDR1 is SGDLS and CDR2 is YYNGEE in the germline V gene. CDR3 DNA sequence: TGTGCCAGCAGCGGGAGTCCTGGGGCCAACGTCCTGACTTTC. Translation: CASSGSPGANVLTF.

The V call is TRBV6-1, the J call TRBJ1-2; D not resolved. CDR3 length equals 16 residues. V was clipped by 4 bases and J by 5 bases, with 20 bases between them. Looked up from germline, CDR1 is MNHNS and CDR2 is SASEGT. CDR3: CASSVRWSETLYGYTF. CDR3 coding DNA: TGTGCCAGCAGTGTCCGATGGAGCGAGACTCTATATGGCTACACCTTC.

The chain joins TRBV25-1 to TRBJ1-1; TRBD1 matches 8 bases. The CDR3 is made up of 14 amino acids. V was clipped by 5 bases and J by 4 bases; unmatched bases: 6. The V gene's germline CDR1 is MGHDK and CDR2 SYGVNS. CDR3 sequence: CASSRTTGGTEAFF. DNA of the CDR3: TGTGCCAGCAGTCGAACAACAGGGGGCACTGAAGCTTTCTTT.